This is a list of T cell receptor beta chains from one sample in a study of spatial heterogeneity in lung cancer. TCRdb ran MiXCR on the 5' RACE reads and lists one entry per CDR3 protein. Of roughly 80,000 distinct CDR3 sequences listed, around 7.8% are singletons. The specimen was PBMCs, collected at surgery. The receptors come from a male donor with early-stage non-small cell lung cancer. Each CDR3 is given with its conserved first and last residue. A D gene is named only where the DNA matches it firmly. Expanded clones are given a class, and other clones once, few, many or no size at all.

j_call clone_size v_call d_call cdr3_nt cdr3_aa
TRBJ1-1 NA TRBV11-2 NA TGTGCCAGCAGCCCCCGGGGGGGGTCCAACACTGAAGCTTTCTTT CASSPRGGSNTEAFF
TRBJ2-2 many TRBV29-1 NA TGCAGCGTCAAACTACCGGGACAAGAGACCGGGGAGCTGTTTTTT CSVKLPGQETGELFF
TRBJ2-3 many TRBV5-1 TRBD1 TGCGCCAGCCGAGGACAGGGTGCCACAAATACGCAGTATTTT CASRGQGATNTQYF
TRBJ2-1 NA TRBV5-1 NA TGCGCCAGCAGCTTGGGACTTGCCAATGAGCAGTTCTTC CASSLGLANEQFF
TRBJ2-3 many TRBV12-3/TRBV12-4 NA TGTGCCAGCAGTCTAGCATCTTCTAGCACAGATACGCAGTATTTT CASSLASSSTDTQYF
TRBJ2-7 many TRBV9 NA TGTGCCAGCAGCGTAGGTCCGATCCCCACCTACGAGCAGTACTTC CASSVGPIPTYEQYF
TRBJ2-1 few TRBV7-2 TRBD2 TGTGCCAGCAGCTTAGCAGCGGGAGTTTACAATGAGCAGTTCTTC CASSLAAGVYNEQFF
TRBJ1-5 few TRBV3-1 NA TGTGCCAGCAGCCAAGATGTTCGACAGCCCCAGCATTTT CASSQDVRQPQHF
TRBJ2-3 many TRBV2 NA TGTGCCAGCAGTCTCGGATCCTCTACATCGCACACAGATACGCAGTATTTT CASSLGSSTSHTDTQYF
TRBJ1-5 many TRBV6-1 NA TGTGCCAGCAGTGAAAATAACAATAATCAGCCCCAGCATTTT CASSENNNNQPQHF
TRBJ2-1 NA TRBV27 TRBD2 TGTGCCAGCAGTTTGACTAGCGGAGACATTTACAATGAGCAGTTCTTC CASSLTSGDIYNEQFF
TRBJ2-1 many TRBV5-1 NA TGCGCCAGCAGCTTGGGGCCCCTTTTGGAGCAGTTCTTC CASSLGPLLEQFF
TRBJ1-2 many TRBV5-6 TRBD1 TGTGCCAGCAGGCGGGACAGCGAAAGAGTCTACACCTTC CASRRDSERVYTF
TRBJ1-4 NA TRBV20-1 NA TGCAGTGCTGGTACAAGGCCGAGGACAACTAATGAAAAACTGTTTTTT CSAGTRPRTTNEKLFF
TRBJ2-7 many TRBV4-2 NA TGTGCCAGCAGCCAAGCCCCCCGGGCCGAGCAGTACTTC CASSQAPRAEQYF
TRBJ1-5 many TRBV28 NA TGTGCCAGCAGTTTCGGGCAGGGGAACCAGCCCCAGCATTTT CASSFGQGNQPQHF
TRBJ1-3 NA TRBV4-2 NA TGTGCCAGCAGCCAAGTATCCACCGCGAGGAACACCATATATTTT CASSQVSTARNTIYF
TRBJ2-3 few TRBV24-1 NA TGTGCCACCAGTGATTTAGGAAGTACAGATACGCAGTATTTT CATSDLGSTDTQYF
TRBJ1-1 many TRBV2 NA TGTGCCAGCACTGCGGAGACGAACACTGAAGCTTTCTTT CASTAETNTEAFF
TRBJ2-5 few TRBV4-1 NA TGCGCCAGCAGCCAAGATAGGGTCCGGGAGACCCAGTACTTC CASSQDRVRETQYF
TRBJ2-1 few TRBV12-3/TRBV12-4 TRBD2 TGTGCCAGCAGTTCCCGGACTAGCGGGAACTACAATGAGCAGTTCTTC CASSSRTSGNYNEQFF
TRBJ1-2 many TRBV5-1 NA TGCGCCAGCAGCTTGGGAGGGGCGTGGGATGGCTACACCTTC CASSLGGAWDGYTF
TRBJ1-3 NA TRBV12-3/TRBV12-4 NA TGTGCCAGCAGTTTCGGGACTGGAAACACCATATATTTT CASSFGTGNTIYF
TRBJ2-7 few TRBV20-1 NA TGCAGTGCTACCCTAGGGGGAGTAGTCGAGCAGTACTTC CSATLGGVVEQYF
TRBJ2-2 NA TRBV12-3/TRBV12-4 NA TGTGCCAGCAATGGGGCCCCGAGGGACACCGGGGAGCTGTTTTTT CASNGAPRDTGELFF
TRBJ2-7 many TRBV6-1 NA TGTGCCAGCAGTGCCCTCAGGAGGGGAGGCGAGCAGTACTTC CASSALRRGGEQYF
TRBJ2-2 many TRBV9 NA TGTGCCAGCAGCGTATGGTACAGTCCAGACACCGGGGAGCTGTTTTTT CASSVWYSPDTGELFF
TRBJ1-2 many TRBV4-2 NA TGTGCCAGCAGCCAAGATGGGGCAGGACTCGAGGGCTACACCTTC CASSQDGAGLEGYTF
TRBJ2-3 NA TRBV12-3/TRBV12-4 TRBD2 TGTGCCAGCAGTCCTCTAGCGGGAGGGCCGGGAGGGCAGTATTTT CASSPLAGGPGGQYF
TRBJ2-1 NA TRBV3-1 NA TGTGCCAGCAGCCGGGACTTAGTAGGAGTTAGTGAGCAGTTCTTC CASSRDLVGVSEQFF
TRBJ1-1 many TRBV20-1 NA TGCAGTGCTAGCATCAACAGGGCAACTGAAGCTTTCTTT CSASINRATEAFF
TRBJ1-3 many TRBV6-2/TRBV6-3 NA TGTGCCAGCAGCTATCTGGGGCACACTAGGACTGGAAACACCATATATTTT CASSYLGHTRTGNTIYF
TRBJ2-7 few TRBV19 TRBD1 TGTGCCAGTAGTATGGGAACAGGGGGCGCCCAATCCTACGAGCAGTACTTC CASSMGTGGAQSYEQYF
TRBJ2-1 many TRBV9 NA TGTGCCAGCAGCGTAGGCCCACTAGGCAATGAGCAGTTCTTC CASSVGPLGNEQFF
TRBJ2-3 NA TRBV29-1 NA TGCAGCGTTCAAATGGCGGGATGGGATACGCAGTATTTT CSVQMAGWDTQYF
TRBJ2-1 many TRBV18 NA TGTGCCAGCTCACCATCCGAGACAGCATACAATGAGCAGTTCTTC CASSPSETAYNEQFF
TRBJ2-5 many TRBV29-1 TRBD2 TGCAGCGTTGAAGGACTAGCGGGGGAACCGGAGACCCAGTACTTC CSVEGLAGEPETQYF
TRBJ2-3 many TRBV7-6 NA TGTGCCAGCAGCTTAGATCCCCAGAGTTTCCGCACAGATACGCAGTATTTT CASSLDPQSFRTDTQYF
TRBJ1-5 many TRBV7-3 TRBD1 TGTGCCAGCAGCTTTACCCCGGGACAGAAAGATAGCAATCAGCCCCAGCATTTT CASSFTPGQKDSNQPQHF
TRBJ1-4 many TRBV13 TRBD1 TGTGCCAGCAGCCGTGGACAGGGGGAAAAACTGTTTTTT CASSRGQGEKLFF
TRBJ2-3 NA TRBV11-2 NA TGTGCCAGCAGTTCGGGGGGGGACAGGGTCACAGATACGCAGTATTTT CASSSGGDRVTDTQYF
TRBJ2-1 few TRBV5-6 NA TGTGCCAGCACCCCAGATGGGGGAAATCGGAATGAGCAGTTCTTC CASTPDGGNRNEQFF
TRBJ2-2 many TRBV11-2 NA TGTGCCAGCAGCCAAAAGGGTCCTTTTACCGGGGAGCTGTTTTTT CASSQKGPFTGELFF
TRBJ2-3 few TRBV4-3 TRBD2 TGCGCCAGCAGCCAAGAGCTAGCGGGAGGCACAGATACGCAGTATTTT CASSQELAGGTDTQYF
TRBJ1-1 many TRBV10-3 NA TGTGCCATCAGGTTAGGGTCTGGGTCGGATGAAGCTTTCTTT CAIRLGSGSDEAFF
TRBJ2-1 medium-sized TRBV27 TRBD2 TGTGCCAGCAGTTCGCTCCTAGCGGGATCCTACAATGAGCAGTTCTTC CASSSLLAGSYNEQFF
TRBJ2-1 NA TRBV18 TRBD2 TGTGCCAGCTCACCTACTTTCGGGGGGGGCAATGAGCAGTTCTTC CASSPTFGGGNEQFF
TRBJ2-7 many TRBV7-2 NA TGTGCCAGCAGCCCCTCACAGGTTAGGAACGAGCAGTACTTC CASSPSQVRNEQYF
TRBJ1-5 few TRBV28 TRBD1 TGTGCCAGCAGTTCGACAGGGGGCTTTCAGCCCCAGCATTTT CASSSTGGFQPQHF
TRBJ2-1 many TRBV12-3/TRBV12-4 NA TGTGCCAGCAGTTTCGGAAGCTCCTACAATGAGCAGTTCTTC CASSFGSSYNEQFF
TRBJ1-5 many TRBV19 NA TGTGCCAGTAGTATTGGGGGCTCGAGCAATCAGCCCCAGCATTTT CASSIGGSSNQPQHF
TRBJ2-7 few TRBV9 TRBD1 TGTGCCAGCAGCGTAAAGACAGGGTACGGCTACGAGCAGTACTTC CASSVKTGYGYEQYF
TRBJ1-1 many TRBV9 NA TGTGCCAGCAGCCCCCCCGGGGGAGGAAGGAACACTGAAGCTTTCTTT CASSPPGGGRNTEAFF
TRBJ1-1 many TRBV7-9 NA TGTGCCAGCAGCTTGGGCGTAGGGGGAGCTTTCTTT CASSLGVGGAFF
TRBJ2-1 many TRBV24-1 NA TGTGCCACCAGTGGAGGACTTAATGAGCAGTTCTTC CATSGGLNEQFF